The present T cell receptor beta chain was sequenced within a study of cytomegalovirus exposure and HLA in healthy donors. Study overall: The 95 to 150 validation repertoires, a later analysis reported, used the same platform as the approximately 700 first-cohort repertoires.

The V gene lost 0 bases and the J gene lost 0 bases, with 10 bases spanning the gap. The CDR3 sequence is 16 residues long. Germline V gene data show CDR1 as LGHNA and CDR2 as YNFKEQ. The protocol was immunoSEQ multiplex PCR, while the TCRdb copy is restricted to in-frame clones and leaves out a portion. The table shows some 260,000 clones, with less than 90% occurring only once. Whole-study findings and limits: Rarity held for most TCR sequences, but there were some public TCRs that occurred in many donors.

As for this clone: Its cognate antigen is unknown.

Specimen: PBMCs. This chain connects TRBV4-2 to TRBJ2-3; D not resolved. The sequence was collected from a man aged 18 to 29 in good health and CMV-seropositive. The CDR3 here is CASSQELALSTDTQYF. The DNA for the CDR3 is TGTGCCAGCAGCCAAGAACTCGCTTTGAGCACAGATACGCAGTATTTT.